Below, 14 T cell receptor beta chains from the same sample are listed, as sequenced in a study of beta chain features in type 1 diabetes. The isolated RNA, all of it, was reverse transcribed, so expressed TCRB transcripts were what got sequenced. Profiled with immunoSEQ multiplex PCR; TCRdb holds only in-frame clones, not every one. The sample holds 350,000 or so clones, about 20% seen once. The specimen sequenced was naive CD4+ T cells from blood. These receptors all stem from a woman between 18 and 30 years old in good health.

The V gene is TRBV5-4, the J gene TRBJ2-7; D gene ambiguous. CDR3 length: 14 amino acids. Germline CDR1 reads SGHNT; CDR2 reads YYREEE (reference sequence). Trimming pared 4 bases from V and 4 bases from J, leaving 15 bases between. The CDR3 loop reads CASSVGAGEYEQYF. The DNA of the CDR3 is TGTGCCAGCAGCGTCGGAGCCGGTGAATACGAGCAGTACTTC.

This clone is a singleton in its sample. CDR3 sequence reads: CSVGGTLTYNEQFF. The CDR3, as DNA: TGCAGCGTTGGCGGTACCCTAACCTACAATGAGCAGTTCTTC. The V and J genes are TRBV29-1 and TRBJ2-1, with D hard to call. The CDR3 is made up of 14 amino acids. The germline V gene has CDR1 SQVTM and CDR2 ANQGSEA. Deletions cut 4 bases from V and 2 bases from J, with 12 bases between.

This clone was seen a few times. The rearrangement uses TRBV7-7 and TRBJ2-6, with D unresolved. Germline V gene lookup returns CDR1 SSHAT and CDR2 FNYEAQ (reference sequence). The length of the CDR3 is 17 residues. CDR3 sequence (DNA): TGTGCTACCTACGAGTTCATACGAAGCTCTGGGGCCAACGTCCTGACTTTC. Translated: CATYEFIRSSGANVLTF.

This clone was counted once. The chain uses TRBV30 and TRBJ1-1; D gene uncertain. The CDR3 covers 12 residues. Germline CDR1 reads GTSNPN; CDR2 reads SVGIG (reference sequence). V lost 4 bases to trimming and J lost 2 bases, with 8 bases between them. CDR3 DNA: TGTGCCTGGACGCCCAGTAACACTGAAGCTTTCTTT. This translates into CAWTPSNTEAFF.

This clone was counted once. The rearrangement uses TRBV28 and TRBJ2-5; D may be TRBD2 (5 bases). The germline V gene has CDR1 MDHEN and CDR2 SYDVKM. V shed 5 bases and J shed 2 bases, with 15 bases lying between them. The CDR3 length is 15 residues. CDR3 in amino acids: CASSPLVGRQETQYF. As DNA, the CDR3 is TGTGCCAGCAGTCCCCTCGTGGGGAGACAAGAGACCCAGTACTTC. Together with reference TRBV28 and TRBJ2-5, the CDR3 gives the full variable domain: DVKVTQSSRYLVKRTGEKVFLECVQDMDHENMFWYRQDPGLGLRLIYFSYDVKMKEKGDIPEGYSVSREKKERFSLILESASTNQTSMYLCASSPLVGRQETQYFGPGTRLLVL.

This clone was observed a few times. The chain carries TRBV18 and TRBJ2-7; TRBD2 agrees at 9 bases. Germline CDR1 is KGHSH and CDR2 is LQKENI. After removal of 2 bases from V and 3 bases from J, the junction contained 8 bases not matched to a gene. The CDR3 is made up of 16 amino acids. CDR3 bases: TGTGCCAGCTCACCAGGGTCTAGCGGGGTGGTCTACGAGCAGTACTTC. As protein: CASSPGSSGVVYEQYF.

This clone was picked up a small number of times. This CDR3 is CAWSAWARANVLTF. The CDR3 region has the DNA TGTGCCTGGAGCGCCTGGGCCCGGGCCAACGTCCTGACTTTC. The chain is built from TRBV30 and TRBJ2-6; D unresolved. The germline V gene encodes CDR1 GTSNPN and CDR2 SVGIG (reference sequence). The germline V and J ends were trimmed by 3 bases and 5 bases, with 11 bases remaining between them. The CDR3 contains 14 residues.

This clone was recorded a few times. The genes are TRBV19 and TRBJ2-7; TRBD2 aligns across 8 bases. The V gene's germline CDR1 is LNHDA and CDR2 SQIVND (reference sequence). Trimming took 6 bases from V and 6 from J; bases not matched to a gene: 7. The CDR3 has 13 residues. The CDR3 DNA follows: TGTGCCAGTAGCACCCCCGGGGGGGGCGAGCAGTACTTC. Translated, it gives CASSTPGGGEQYF.

The V gene is TRBV19, the J gene TRBJ1-2; D perhaps matches TRBD1 (6 bases). The CDR3 is 13 amino acids. Germline CDR1 and CDR2: LNHDA and SQIVND (reference sequence). V lost 7 bases and J 5 bases, leaving 14 bases between the germline ends. The CDR3 sequence: CASIRTAGYGYTF. DNA for the CDR3: TGTGCCAGTATAAGGACAGCCGGGTATGGCTACACCTTC. The full variable domain, rest sourced from reference TRBV19 and TRBJ1-2, is DGGITQSPKYLFRKEGQNVTLSCEQNLNHDAMYWYRQDPGQGLRLIYYSQIVNDFQKGDIAEGYSVSREKKESFPLTVTSAQKNPTAFYLCASIRTAGYGYTFGSGTRLTVV.

In nucleotides, the CDR3 is TGTGCCAGCAGTGAAGATGGCCCAGGGCAGCCCCAGCATTTT. Protein: CASSEDGPGQPQHF. V is TRBV2 and J is TRBJ1-5, with D possibly matching TRBD1 (5 bases). Germline loops: CDR1 SNHLY, CDR2 FYNNEI. The CDR3 consists of 14 residues. V was pared by 1 base and J by 7 bases, with 11 bases between.

Worth noting for this clone: The sample carries other DNA sequences with the same CDR3. The chain carries TRBV7-9 and TRBJ1-1; 8 bases agree with TRBD1. CDR3 length: 14 amino acids. V lost 4 bases, J lost 1 base, and 2 bases stayed unmatched. Germline-derived CDR1 and CDR2 are SEHNR and FQNEAQ (reference sequence). This CDR3 reads CASSYGQGNTEAFF. CDR3 nucleotide sequence: TGTGCCAGCAGCTACGGACAGGGGAACACTGAAGCTTTCTTT.

The chain joins TRBV25-1 to TRBJ2-4, with 14 bases matching TRBD2. Germline V gene lookup returns CDR1 MGHDK and CDR2 SYGVNS. The CDR3 spans 16 residues. Unmatched junction bases numbered 0, after V lost 4 bases and J lost 1 base. The CDR3 sequence is CASSGTSGGAKNIQYF. The DNA for the CDR3 is TGTGCCAGCAGTGGGACTAGCGGGGGGGCCAAAAACATTCAGTACTTC.

The rearrangement links TRBV13 to TRBJ1-2; maybe TRBD1 (5 bases). CDR3 size: 13 residues. V was cut by 6 bases and J by 1 base, with 9 bases left in between. Looked up from germline, CDR1 is PRHDT and CDR2 is FYEKMQ (reference sequence). The CDR3 DNA reads as TGTGCCAGCAGACTCAGGGTTAACTATGGCTACACCTTC. Protein sequence: CASRLRVNYGYTF.

This chain connects TRBV11-2 to TRBJ2-1, with 14 bases lining up with TRBD2. CDR3 length: 17 residues. Per germline, CDR1 SGHAT and CDR2 FQNNGV. Trimming removed 5 bases from V and 7 bases from J; junction bases left unmatched: 10. The CDR3 nucleotides are TGTGCCAGCAGCCGACTAGCGGGGGGGCCCGTATCAAATGAGCAGTTCTTC. Amino acid sequence: CASSRLAGGPVSNEQFF.